This TCR beta chain was recovered during a study of technical replicates of blood from a few donors. Profiling relied on immunoSEQ multiplex PCR, and the TCRdb table lists in-frame clones only, not all of them. The repertoire holds under 55,000 clones, with 90% to 97% as singletons. V was shortened by 2 bases and J by 4 bases, with 6 bases between the two germline ends. There are 13 residues in the CDR3. In germline, CDR1 is WNHNN, CDR2 SYGVQD (reference sequence). This receptor was taken from a human donor in good health. The sample consisted of T cells isolated from PBMCs. This rearrangement joins TRBV10-1 to TRBJ1-5; a weak D match, TRBD1 (5 bases). CDR3 nucleotide sequence: TGCGCCAGCAGTGAGCAGGGTAATCAGCCCCAGCATTTT. It encodes CASSEQGNQPQHF.